These 5 T cell receptor beta chains originate from one sample sequenced in a study of CD8+ T cells in alopecia areata. Extracted from the samples, RNA was reverse transcribed into cDNA to serve as the sequencing template. Repertoires were generated with immunoSEQ multiplex PCR, while TCRdb's copy carries only in-frame clones and drops some. Here the sample spans fewer than 9,500 clones, 60% to 75% being singletons. Treatment meaning: oral pan-JAK inhibitor, 5-10 mg twice daily. Those with alopecia areata gave lesional scalp punch biopsies and peripheral blood. Sequenced material: skin, taken at week 4, from a patient treated with tofacitinib. The receptors were sampled from a human donor with alopecia areata.

The rearrangement joins TRBV6-6 to TRBJ1-5, with D uncertain. Trimming shortened V by 0 bases and J by 3 bases, and 3 bases separated the two germline ends. Germline loops: CDR1 MNHNY, CDR2 SVGAGI (reference sequence). The CDR3 is made up of 13 amino acids. The DNA of the CDR3 is TGTGCCAGCAGTTACTCAAACAATCAGCCCCAGCATTTT. This translates into CASSYSNNQPQHF.

The V and J genes are TRBV29-1 and TRBJ2-5, with D uncertain. V was pared by 3 bases and J by 9 bases, with 5 bases between. This CDR3 comprises 9 residues. The germline V gene encodes CDR1 SQVTM and CDR2 ANQGSEA. The CDR3 DNA follows: TGCAGCGTTGATTGGCCCCAGTACTTC. Translation gives CSVDWPQYF.

This rearrangement joins TRBV6-5 to TRBJ1-1, with D unresolved. This CDR3 is 14 amino acids long. Trimming removed 5 bases from V and 3 bases from J, with 13 bases in between. CDR1 MNHEY and CDR2 SVGAGI come from the germline V gene. CDR3 nucleotides: TGTGCCAGCAGTCCCTCTTGGGGAGACACTGAAGCTTTCTTT. Its translation is CASSPSWGDTEAFF.

The J gene is TRBJ2-7, the V gene TRBV5-1, with TRBD2 as a possible D gene (5 bases). This CDR3 spans 14 amino acids. Germline V gives CDR1 SGHRS, CDR2 YFSETQ. Trimming took 0 bases from V and 7 from J, leaving 14 bases between them. CDR3: CASSLVLSGEEQYF. In nucleotides, the CDR3 is TGCGCCAGCAGCTTGGTCTTAAGCGGTGAGGAGCAGTACTTC.

This clone was recorded once. The V call is TRBV5-1, the J call TRBJ1-2; the match to TRBD1 covers 7 bases. The length of the CDR3 is 15 residues. In germline, CDR1 is SGHRS, CDR2 YFSETQ. V shed 0 bases, J shed 5 bases, and the junction held 7 bases outside the gene matches. CDR3 protein: CASSLDDRVVYGYTF. The CDR3 DNA reads TGCGCCAGCAGCTTGGACGACAGGGTCGTATATGGCTACACCTTC.